This T cell receptor beta chain was captured in a study of blood T cell repertoires in COVID-19. Study in general: COVID-19 samples, acute and convalescent, were from the United States, Italy and Spain. The cDNA or gDNA used as material had been derived from T cells, B-cell-depleted T cells, or PBMCs.

The study drew participants aged roughly 18 to 89 years from 24 US areas. Assignment of participants to cohorts was predicated upon participant-reported clinical history. The method was immunoSEQ multiplex PCR; TCRdb's version includes in-frame clones alone and lacks a portion of them. This table has some 200,000 clones, 75% to 90% appearing once. The CDR3 has 13 amino acids. V lost 0 bases, J lost 8 bases, and 10 bases lay in between. Germline V lookup: CDR1 LGHDT, CDR2 YNNKEL (reference sequence). The sample taken for sequencing was PBMCs or T cells enriched from blood (not recorded which). The receptor comes from a woman between 35 and 50 years old with acute COVID-19. V gene TRBV3-1 (or the pseudogene TRBV3-2) combines with J gene TRBJ1-2; D is undetermined. The CDR3 protein is CASSQERARGYTF. In DNA, the CDR3 is TGTGCCAGCAGCCAAGAGAGGGCGAGAGGCTACACCTTC.